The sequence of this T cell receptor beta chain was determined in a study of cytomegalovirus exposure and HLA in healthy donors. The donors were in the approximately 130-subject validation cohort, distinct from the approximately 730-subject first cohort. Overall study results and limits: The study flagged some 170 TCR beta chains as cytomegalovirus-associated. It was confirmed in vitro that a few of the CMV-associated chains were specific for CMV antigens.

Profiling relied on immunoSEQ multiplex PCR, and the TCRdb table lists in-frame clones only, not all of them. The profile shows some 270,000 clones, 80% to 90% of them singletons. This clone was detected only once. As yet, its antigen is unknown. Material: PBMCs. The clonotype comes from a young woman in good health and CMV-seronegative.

CDR3 bases: TGTGCCAGCAGCCCCTTAGCGGAAGAGACCCAGTACTTC. Encoded protein: CASSPLAEETQYF. The chain links TRBV5-4 to TRBJ2-5; a weak D match, TRBD2 (6 bases). CDR1 is SGHNT, CDR2 YYREEE, per germline (reference sequence). V was clipped by 4 bases and J by 3 bases, with 10 bases between them. This CDR3 is 13 amino acids long.